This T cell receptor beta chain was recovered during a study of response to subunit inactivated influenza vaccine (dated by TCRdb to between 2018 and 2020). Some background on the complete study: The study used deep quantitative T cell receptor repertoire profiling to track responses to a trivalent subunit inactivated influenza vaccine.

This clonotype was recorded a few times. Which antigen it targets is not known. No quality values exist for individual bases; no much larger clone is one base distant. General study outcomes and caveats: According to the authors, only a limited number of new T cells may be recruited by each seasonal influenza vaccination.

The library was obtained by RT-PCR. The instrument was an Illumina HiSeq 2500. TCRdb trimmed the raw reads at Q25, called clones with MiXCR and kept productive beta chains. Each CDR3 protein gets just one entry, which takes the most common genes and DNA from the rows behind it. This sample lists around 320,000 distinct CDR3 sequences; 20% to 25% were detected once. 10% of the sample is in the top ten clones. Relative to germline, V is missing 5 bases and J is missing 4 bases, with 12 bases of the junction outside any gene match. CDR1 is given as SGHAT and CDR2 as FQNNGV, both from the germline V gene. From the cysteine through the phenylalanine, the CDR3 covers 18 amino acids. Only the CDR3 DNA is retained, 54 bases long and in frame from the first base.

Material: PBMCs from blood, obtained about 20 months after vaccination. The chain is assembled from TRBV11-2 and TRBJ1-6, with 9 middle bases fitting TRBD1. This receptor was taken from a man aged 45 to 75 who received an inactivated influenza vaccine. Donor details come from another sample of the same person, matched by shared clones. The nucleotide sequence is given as TGTGCCAGCAGCCGCTCGGGACAGGGAAGGGGGTATAATTCACCCCTCCACTTT. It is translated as CASSRSGQGRGYNSPLHF.